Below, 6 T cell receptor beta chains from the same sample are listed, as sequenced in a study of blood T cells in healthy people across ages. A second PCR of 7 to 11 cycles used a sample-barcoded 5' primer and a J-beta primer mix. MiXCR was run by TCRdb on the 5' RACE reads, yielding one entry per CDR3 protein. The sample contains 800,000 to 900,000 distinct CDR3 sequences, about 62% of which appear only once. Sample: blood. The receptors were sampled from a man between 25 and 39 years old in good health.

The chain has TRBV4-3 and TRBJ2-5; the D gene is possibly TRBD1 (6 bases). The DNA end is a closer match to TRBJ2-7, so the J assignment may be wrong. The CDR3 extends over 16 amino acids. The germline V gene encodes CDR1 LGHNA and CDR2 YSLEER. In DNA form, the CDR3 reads TGCGCCAGCAGCCAAGATCCGGACAGCACCTACTACGAGCAGTACTTC. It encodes CASSQDPDSTYYEQYF.

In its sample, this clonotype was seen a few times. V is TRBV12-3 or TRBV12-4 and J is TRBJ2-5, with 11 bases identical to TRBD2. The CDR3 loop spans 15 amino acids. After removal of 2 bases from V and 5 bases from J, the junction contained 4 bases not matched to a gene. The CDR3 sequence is CASSLLRLAGETQYF. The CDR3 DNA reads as TGTGCCAGCAGTTTACTCAGACTAGCGGGGGAGACCCAGTACTTC.

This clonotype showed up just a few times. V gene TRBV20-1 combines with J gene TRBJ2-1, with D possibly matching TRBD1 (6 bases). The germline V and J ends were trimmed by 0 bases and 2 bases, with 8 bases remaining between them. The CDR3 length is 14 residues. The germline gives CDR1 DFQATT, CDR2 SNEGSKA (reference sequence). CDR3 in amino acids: CSARDTGTYNEQFF. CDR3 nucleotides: TGCAGTGCTAGAGATACAGGGACCTACAATGAGCAGTTCTTC.

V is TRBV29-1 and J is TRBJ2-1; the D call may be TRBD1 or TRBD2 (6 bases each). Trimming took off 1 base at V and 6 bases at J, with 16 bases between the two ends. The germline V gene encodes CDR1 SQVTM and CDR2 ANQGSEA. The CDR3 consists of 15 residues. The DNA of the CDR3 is TGCAGCGTTGAAGGACTGGGGGGCGTCTTCAATGAGCAGTTCTTC. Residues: CSVEGLGGVFNEQFF.

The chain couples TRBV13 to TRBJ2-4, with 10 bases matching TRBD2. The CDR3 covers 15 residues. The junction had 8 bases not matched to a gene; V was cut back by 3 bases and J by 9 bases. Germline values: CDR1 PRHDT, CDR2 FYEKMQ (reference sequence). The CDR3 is CASSLSGGARGIQYF. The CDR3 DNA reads TGTGCCAGCAGCTTGAGCGGGGGGGCCCGTGGCATTCAGTACTTC.

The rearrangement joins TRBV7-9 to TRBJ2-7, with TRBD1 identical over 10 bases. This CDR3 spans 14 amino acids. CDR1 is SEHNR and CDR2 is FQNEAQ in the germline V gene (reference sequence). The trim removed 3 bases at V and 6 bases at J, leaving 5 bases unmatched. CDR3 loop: CASSFGQGGAEQYF. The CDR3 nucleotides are TGTGCCAGCAGCTTTGGACAGGGGGGTGCCGAGCAGTACTTC.